Presented here are 19 T cell receptor beta chains from one specimen sequenced in a study of low-dose radiotherapy and immunotherapy resistance in tumors. Time point indicated: after trial treatment. Treatment reported: LDRT plus nivolumab, ipilimumab, low-dose cyclophosphamide and aspirin (RACIN trial). Covering alpha and beta chains, TRAV- and TRBV-specific primers were used for the first-strand cDNA. With a constant-region primer and a V-primer adapter, TCRs were subjected to approximately 20 PCR cycles of amplification. MiXCR, applied by TCRdb to the reads, yields one record per CDR3 protein. This sample has just over 90,000 distinct CDR3 sequences; 20% to 25% occur once, and the top ten carry 9.5% to 15%. Source: PBMCs, taken after low-dose radiotherapy plus immunotherapy. The receptors shown here come from a female donor with ovarian cancer.

The chain links TRBV5-1 to TRBJ2-1, with 13 bases matching TRBD2. CDR1 SGHRS and CDR2 YFSETQ come from the germline V gene. The CDR3 covers 15 residues. The V and J ends lost 7 bases and 9 bases, in that order; junction bases with no gene match: 10. CDR3 coding DNA: TGCGCCAGCCGACTACTAGCGGGAGGGGGCTCTGAGCAGTTCTTC. Amino acid sequence: CASRLLAGGGSEQFF.

This clonotype was recorded at least ten times. The chain couples TRBV12-5 to TRBJ2-3; 9 nucleotides line up with TRBD2. Unmatched junction bases numbered 6, after V lost 1 base and J lost 4 bases. The CDR3 loop spans 16 amino acids. CDR1 and CDR2 from the germline V gene are LGHNT and FRNRAP. In DNA form, the CDR3 reads TGTGCTAGTGGTTTGGACCTAGCGGGGTTCTCAGATACGCAGTATTTT. Translating it yields CASGLDLAGFSDTQYF. Full variable domain (remainder filled in from reference TRBV12-5 and TRBJ2-3): DARVTQTPRHKVTEMGQEVTMRCQPILGHNTVFWYRQTMMQGLELLAYFRNRAPLDDSGMPKDRFSAEMPDATLATLKIQPSEPRDSAVYFCASGLDLAGFSDTQYFGPGTRLTVL.

This clonotype was observed once. The CDR3 bases are TGTGCCAGCAGGGACACTAGCTACGAGCAGTACTTC. Translating gives CASRDTSYEQYF. The rearrangement links TRBV6-2 or TRBV6-3 to TRBJ2-7, with D possibly being TRBD1 or TRBD2 (5 bases each). From germline, CDR1 is MNHEY and CDR2 SVGEGT. Trimming left V 6 bases short and J 3 bases short, with 9 bases between. This CDR3 region has 12 residues.

This clonotype was seen at least ten times. This chain links TRBV14 with TRBJ1-1; no firm D call. The ends were cut back, 4 bases at V and 4 bases at J, with 13 bases in the middle. The CDR3 runs 14 residues. In germline, CDR1 is SGHDN, CDR2 FVKESK. The CDR3 spells CASSPRVLITEAFF. The CDR3 region has the DNA TGTGCCAGCAGCCCTAGGGTCTTGATCACTGAAGCTTTCTTT.

The genes are TRBV7-9 and TRBJ2-3; 14 bases line up with TRBD2. Trimming removed 5 bases from V and 5 bases from J; junction bases left unmatched: 6. CDR3 length: 16 amino acids. Germline V CDR1 and CDR2: SEHNR, FQNEAQ (reference sequence). The CDR3 region is CASSGRLAGGEDTQYF. CDR3 DNA sequence: TGTGCCAGCAGCGGTCGACTAGCGGGAGGGGAAGATACGCAGTATTTT.

The sample holds many counts of this clonotype. The rearrangement joins TRBV5-1 to TRBJ2-1; TRBD1 agrees at 10 bases. CDR1 is SGHRS and CDR2 is YFSETQ in the germline V gene. The CDR3 consists of 15 residues. Trimming cost V 3 bases and J 6 bases; bases outside gene matches: 6. CDR3 sequence: CASSWGTGATNEQFF. CDR3 DNA sequence: TGCGCCAGCAGCTGGGGGACAGGGGCCACCAATGAGCAGTTCTTC. Full variable domain (missing parts from reference TRBV5-1 and TRBJ2-1): KAGVTQTPRYLIKTRGQQVTLSCSPISGHRSVSWYQQTPGQGLQFLFEYFSETQRNKGNFPGRFSGRQFSNSRSEMNVSTLELGDSALYLCASSWGTGATNEQFFGPGTRLTVL.

CDR3 amino acids: CAWSRKIPQNQPQHF. CDR3 DNA: TGTGCCTGGAGTCGAAAAATCCCGCAGAATCAGCCCCAGCATTTT. The J gene is TRBJ1-5, the V gene TRBV30; unclear D gene. Trimming left V 2 bases short and J 4 bases short, with 15 bases between. The CDR3 is 15 residues long. In germline, CDR1 is GTSNPN, CDR2 SVGIG (reference sequence).

This clonotype was detected a few times. The chain recombines TRBV9 with TRBJ1-1, with a weak D call TRBD1 (5 bases). The germline CDR1 and CDR2 sequences are SGDLS and YYNGEE. The CDR3 has 15 amino acids. Trimming stripped 0 bases from V and 3 bases from J, with 12 bases between. The CDR3 nucleotides read TGTGCCAGCAGCGTAGTTGGGACCGGGGACACTGAAGCTTTCTTT. Its protein is CASSVVGTGDTEAFF.

Many counts were recorded for this clonotype. The chain couples TRBV11-2 to TRBJ2-7; 7 bases agree with TRBD2. The CDR3 extends over 15 amino acids. Germline-derived CDR1 and CDR2 are SGHAT and FQNNGV. V lost 4 bases and J lost 3; bases outside the gene matches: 9. CDR3 in amino acids: CASSSSSGAYYEQYF. The CDR3 nucleotides are TGTGCCAGCAGCTCTAGCAGCGGGGCCTACTACGAGCAGTACTTC.

The V call is TRBV20-1, the J call TRBJ2-1; TRBD2 matches at 12 bases. The ends lost 0 bases at V and 8 bases at J; junction bases unmatched: 5. Germline V gene lookup returns CDR1 DFQATT and CDR2 SNEGSKA (reference sequence). The CDR3 is 15 amino acids. This CDR3 reads CSAREMGLAGDEQFF. In DNA, the CDR3 is TGCAGTGCTAGAGAAATGGGACTAGCGGGCGATGAGCAGTTCTTC.

V usage is TRBV28 and J usage is TRBJ2-7, with D hard to call. The CDR3 length is 14 residues. Germline V CDR1 and CDR2: MDHEN, SYDVKM. The germline V and J ends were trimmed by 1 base and 1 base, with 8 bases remaining between them. The CDR3 DNA follows: TGTGCCAGCAGTTTATACGGCGGATCCTACGAGCAGTACTTC. Protein product: CASSLYGGSYEQYF.

A remark on this clonotype: With a far larger clone one base away, a read error is the likely cause. The rearrangement links TRBV7-9 to TRBJ1-5; D remains ambiguous. The CDR3 is 17 amino acids. Germline V lookup: CDR1 SEHNR, CDR2 FQNEAQ (reference sequence). V was pared by 1 base and J by 2 bases, with 15 bases between. CDR3 residues: CASSLGIGPGGNQPQHF. The CDR3, as DNA: TGTGCCAGCAGCTTAGGGATTGGACCGGGAGGCAATCAGCCCCAGCATTTT.

Notes on this clonotype: No DNA is shown, since the ends of the CDR3 on it are uncertain; the CDR3 is the one TCRdb lists. The chain is built from TRBV18 and TRBJ2-2. The CDR3 sequence runs 17 residues, both termini included. The V gene's germline CDR1 is KGHSH and CDR2 LQKENI. CDR3 protein: CASSPYVQANTGELFFF.

This clonotype was counted at least ten times. The chain recombines TRBV7-9 with TRBJ2-1; 13 nucleotides align to TRBD2. V was clipped by 9 bases and J by 7 bases; unmatched bases: 3. The germline gives CDR1 SEHNR, CDR2 FQNEAQ (reference sequence). This CDR3 is built from 13 residues. Written as DNA, the CDR3 is TGTGCCAGAGCGACTAGCGGGGGGAATGAGCAGTTCTTC. Its translation: CARATSGGNEQFF.

Regarding this clonotype: Given a much more abundant clone one base away, this may be a read error. The chain joins TRBV3-1 to TRBJ2-1, with D perhaps matching TRBD1 or TRBD2 (6 bases each). V was cut by 3 bases and J by 10 bases, with 16 bases left in between. The length of the CDR3 is 14 residues. The germline V gene encodes CDR1 LGHDT and CDR2 YNNKEL (reference sequence). CDR3 in DNA: TGTGCCAGCAGCCATTTGCGGGGTGGGGGCGAGCAGTTCTTC. Its translation: CASSHLRGGGEQFF.

This clonotype was counted ten times or more. J is TRBJ2-7 and V is TRBV27, with 9 bases aligning to TRBD2. The V gene end was trimmed by 3 bases and the J gene end by 5 bases; junction bases not matched to a gene: 2. This CDR3 has 13 residues. The germline CDR1 and CDR2 sequences are MNHEY and SMNVEV (reference sequence). CDR3 sequence (DNA): TGTGCCAGCAGTTTGCGGGAGGGGGACGAGCAGTACTTC. Amino acid sequence: CASSLREGDEQYF.

This clonotype occurred many times. The chain employs TRBV3-1 and TRBJ2-3, with 10 bases identical to TRBD2. The CDR3 is made up of 18 amino acids. Germline values: CDR1 LGHDT, CDR2 YNNKEL (reference sequence). V lost 4 bases and J lost 0; bases outside the gene matches: 10. The CDR3 loop reads CASSPVASGGLSTDTQYF. For the CDR3, the DNA is TGTGCCAGCAGCCCGGTGGCTAGCGGGGGCCTAAGCACAGATACGCAGTATTTT.

In its sample, this clonotype was seen many times. V usage is TRBV5-1 and J usage is TRBJ2-7, with D possibly called TRBD1 or TRBD2 (5 bases each). This CDR3 spans 12 amino acids. V gave up 4 bases and J gave up 4 bases, with 9 bases separating them. CDR1 SGHRS and CDR2 YFSETQ come from the germline V gene. CDR3 in DNA: TGCGCCAGCAGCCCGGGGACGTACGAGCAGTACTTC. It codes for CASSPGTYEQYF.

This clonotype has at least ten counts. The CDR3 spells CASSRYGTGDYEQYF. CDR3 nucleotide sequence: TGTGCCAGCAGCCGGTACGGGACAGGGGACTACGAGCAGTACTTC. This chain connects TRBV6-2 or TRBV6-3 to TRBJ2-7; 10 bases map to TRBD1. V lost 6 bases to trimming and J lost 3 bases; unmatched junction nucleotides: 8. This CDR3 comprises 15 residues. Germline V CDR1 and CDR2: MNHEY, SVGEGT.